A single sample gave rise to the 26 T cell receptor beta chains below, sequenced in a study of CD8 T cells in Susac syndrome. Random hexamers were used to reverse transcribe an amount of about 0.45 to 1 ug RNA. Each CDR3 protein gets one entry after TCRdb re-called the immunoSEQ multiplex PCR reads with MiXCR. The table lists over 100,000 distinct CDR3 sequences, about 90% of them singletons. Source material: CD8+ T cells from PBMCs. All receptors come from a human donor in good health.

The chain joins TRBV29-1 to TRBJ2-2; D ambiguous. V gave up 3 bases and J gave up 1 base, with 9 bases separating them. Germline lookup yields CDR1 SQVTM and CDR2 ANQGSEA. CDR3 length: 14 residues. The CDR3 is CSVDKGRNTGELFF. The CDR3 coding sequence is TGCAGCGTTGACAAGGGCCGGAACACCGGGGAGCTGTTTTTT.

CDR3 loop: CASSQAQGSNTGELFF. The DNA for the CDR3 is TGTGCCAGCAGCCAAGCGCAGGGGTCGAACACCGGGGAGCTGTTTTTT. V is TRBV4-2 and J is TRBJ2-2; weak D call: TRBD1 (6 bases). The V end lost 1 base, the J end lost 0 bases, and 9 bases lay between the germline ends. The CDR3 is 16 residues long. The germline gives CDR1 LGHNA, CDR2 YNFKEQ.

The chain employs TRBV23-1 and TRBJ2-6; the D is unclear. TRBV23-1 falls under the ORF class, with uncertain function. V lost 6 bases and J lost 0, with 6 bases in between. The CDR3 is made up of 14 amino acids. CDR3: CASRPCSGANVLTF. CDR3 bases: TGCGCCAGCAGGCCTTGCTCTGGGGCCAACGTCCTGACTTTC.

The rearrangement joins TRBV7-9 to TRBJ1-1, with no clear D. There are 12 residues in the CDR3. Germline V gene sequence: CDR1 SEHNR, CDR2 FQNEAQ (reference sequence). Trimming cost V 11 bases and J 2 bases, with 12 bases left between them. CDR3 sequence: CACLPANTEAFF. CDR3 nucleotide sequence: TGTGCCTGCCTCCCCGCTAACACTGAAGCTTTCTTT.

The CDR3 loop reads CASSLGPGDTQYF. CDR3 nucleotide sequence: TGCGCCAGCAGCCTGGGACCTGGAGATACGCAGTATTTT. J is TRBJ2-3 and V is TRBV5-1, with D perhaps assigned TRBD1 or TRBD2 (5 bases each). Germline loops: CDR1 SGHRS, CDR2 YFSETQ. There are 13 residues in the CDR3. V was pared by 4 bases and J by 5 bases, with 11 bases between.

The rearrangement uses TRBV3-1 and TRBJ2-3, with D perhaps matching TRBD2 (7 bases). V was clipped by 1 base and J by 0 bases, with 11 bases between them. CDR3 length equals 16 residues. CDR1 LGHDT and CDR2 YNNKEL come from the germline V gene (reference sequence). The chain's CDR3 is CASSQVAGASTDTQYF. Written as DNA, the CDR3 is TGTGCCAGCAGCCAAGTTGCGGGGGCCAGCACAGATACGCAGTATTTT.

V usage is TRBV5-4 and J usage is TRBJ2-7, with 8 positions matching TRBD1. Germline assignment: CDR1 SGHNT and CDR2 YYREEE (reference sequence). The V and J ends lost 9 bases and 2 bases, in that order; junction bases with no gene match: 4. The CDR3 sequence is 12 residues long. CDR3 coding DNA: TGTGCCACCGGGACAGGTCCCTACGAGCAGTACTTC. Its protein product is CATGTGPYEQYF.

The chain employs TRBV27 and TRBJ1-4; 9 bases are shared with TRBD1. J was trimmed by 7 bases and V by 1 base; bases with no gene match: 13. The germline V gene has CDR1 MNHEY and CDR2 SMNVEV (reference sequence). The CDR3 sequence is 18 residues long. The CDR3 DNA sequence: TGTGCCAGCAGTTTATGGGGACAGGGAGCTGCGGGGGGTGAAAAACTGTTTTTT. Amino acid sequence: CASSLWGQGAAGGEKLFF.

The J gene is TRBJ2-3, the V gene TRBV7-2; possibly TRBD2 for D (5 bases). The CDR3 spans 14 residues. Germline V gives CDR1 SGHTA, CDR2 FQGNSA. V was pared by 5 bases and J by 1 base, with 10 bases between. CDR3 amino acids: CASSKSGGTDTQYF. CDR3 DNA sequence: TGTGCCAGCAGCAAGAGCGGCGGCACAGATACGCAGTATTTT.

CDR3 region: CASGRLEQYF. The CDR3 coding sequence is TGTGCCAGCGGGAGGCTCGAGCAGTACTTC. The chain employs TRBV28 and TRBJ2-7; D possibly corresponds to TRBD2 (6 bases). This CDR3 is 10 amino acids long. The V gene's germline CDR1 is MDHEN and CDR2 SYDVKM. V lost 8 bases, J lost 6 bases, and 8 bases lay in between. The whole variable domain, filled in from reference TRBV28 and TRBJ2-7, reads DVKVTQSSRYLVKRTGEKVFLECVQDMDHENMFWYRQDPGLGLRLIYFSYDVKMKEKGDIPEGYSVSREKKERFSLILESASTNQTSMYLCASGRLEQYFGPGTRLTVT.

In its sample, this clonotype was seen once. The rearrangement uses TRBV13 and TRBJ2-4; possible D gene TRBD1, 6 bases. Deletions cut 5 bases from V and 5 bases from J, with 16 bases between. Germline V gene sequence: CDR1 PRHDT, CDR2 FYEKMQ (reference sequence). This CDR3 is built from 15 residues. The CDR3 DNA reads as TGTGCCAGCAGCGGACCTGGTTGGGGGCAAAACATTCAGTACTTC. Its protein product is CASSGPGWGQNIQYF.

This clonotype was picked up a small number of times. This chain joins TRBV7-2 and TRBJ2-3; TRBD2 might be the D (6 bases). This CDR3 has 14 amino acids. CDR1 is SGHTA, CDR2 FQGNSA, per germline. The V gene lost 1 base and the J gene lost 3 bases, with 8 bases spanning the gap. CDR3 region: CASSLGGVTDTQYF. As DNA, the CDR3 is TGTGCCAGCAGCTTAGGCGGGGTTACAGATACGCAGTATTTT.

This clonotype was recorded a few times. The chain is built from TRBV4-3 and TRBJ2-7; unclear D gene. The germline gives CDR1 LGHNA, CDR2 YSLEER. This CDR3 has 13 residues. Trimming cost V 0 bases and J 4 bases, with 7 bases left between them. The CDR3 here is CASSQDLFYEQYF. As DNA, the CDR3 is TGCGCCAGCAGCCAAGATCTGTTTTACGAGCAGTACTTC.

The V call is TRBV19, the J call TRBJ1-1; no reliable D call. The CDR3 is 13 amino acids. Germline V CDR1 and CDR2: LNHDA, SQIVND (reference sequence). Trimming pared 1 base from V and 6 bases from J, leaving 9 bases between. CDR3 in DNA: TGTGCCAGTAGTATAGGGCTCTCCGCTGAAGCTTTCTTT. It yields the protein CASSIGLSAEAFF.

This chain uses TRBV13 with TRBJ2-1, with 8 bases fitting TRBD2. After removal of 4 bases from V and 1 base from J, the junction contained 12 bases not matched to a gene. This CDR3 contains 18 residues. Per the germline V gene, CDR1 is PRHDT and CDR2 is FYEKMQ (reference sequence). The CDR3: CASSSPKVAGRSYNEQFF. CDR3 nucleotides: TGTGCCAGCAGCTCCCCTAAGGTAGCGGGAAGGTCCTACAATGAGCAGTTCTTC.

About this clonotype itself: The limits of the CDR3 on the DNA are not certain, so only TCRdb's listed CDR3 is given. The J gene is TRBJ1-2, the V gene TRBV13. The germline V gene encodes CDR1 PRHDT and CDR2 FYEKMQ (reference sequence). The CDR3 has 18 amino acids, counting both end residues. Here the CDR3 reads CASSPQITMATPSYGYTF.

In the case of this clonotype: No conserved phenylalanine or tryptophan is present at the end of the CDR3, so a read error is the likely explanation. The CDR3 DNA is TGCGCCAGCAGCGTCGACGGTCCGCGAGGAAACACCATATATCTT. Its protein is CASSVDGPRGNTIYL. The chain joins TRBV5-1 to TRBJ1-3; D is undetermined. Per the germline V gene, CDR1 is SGHRS and CDR2 is YFSETQ. This CDR3 is 15 amino acids long. Deletions cut 4 bases from V and 4 bases from J, with 15 bases between.

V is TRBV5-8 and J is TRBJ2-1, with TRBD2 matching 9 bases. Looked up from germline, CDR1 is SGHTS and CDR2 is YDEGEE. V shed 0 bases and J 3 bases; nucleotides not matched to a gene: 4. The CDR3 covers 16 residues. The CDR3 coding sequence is TGTGCCAGCAGCTTGGATCTAGCGGGAAACTACAATGAGCAGTTCTTC. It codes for CASSLDLAGNYNEQFF.

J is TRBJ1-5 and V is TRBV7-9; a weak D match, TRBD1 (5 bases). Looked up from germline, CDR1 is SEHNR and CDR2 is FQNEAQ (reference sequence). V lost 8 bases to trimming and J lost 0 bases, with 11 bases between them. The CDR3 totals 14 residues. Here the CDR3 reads CASSQENSNQPQHF. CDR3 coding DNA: TGTGCCAGCTCACAGGAGAATAGCAATCAGCCCCAGCATTTT.

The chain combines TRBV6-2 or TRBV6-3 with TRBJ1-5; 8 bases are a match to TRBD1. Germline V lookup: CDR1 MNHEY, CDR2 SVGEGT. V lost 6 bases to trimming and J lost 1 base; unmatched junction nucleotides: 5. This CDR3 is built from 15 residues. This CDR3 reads CASRKDRGSNQPQHF. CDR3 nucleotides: TGTGCCAGCAGGAAAGACAGGGGCAGCAATCAGCCCCAGCATTTT.

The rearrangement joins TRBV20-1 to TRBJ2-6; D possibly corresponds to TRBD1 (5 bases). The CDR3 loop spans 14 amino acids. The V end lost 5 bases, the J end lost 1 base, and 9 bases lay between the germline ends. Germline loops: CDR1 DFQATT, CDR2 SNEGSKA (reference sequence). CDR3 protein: CSADRRSGANVLTF. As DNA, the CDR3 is TGCAGTGCTGACAGACGATCTGGGGCCAACGTCCTGACTTTC.

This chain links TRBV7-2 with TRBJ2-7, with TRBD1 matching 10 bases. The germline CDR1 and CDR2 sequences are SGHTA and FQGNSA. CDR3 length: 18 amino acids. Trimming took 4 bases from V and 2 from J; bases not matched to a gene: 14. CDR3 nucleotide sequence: TGTGCCAGCAGCTCGCCCAGTACGCCCGGGACAGGGGCCTACGAGCAGTACTTC. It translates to CASSSPSTPGTGAYEQYF.

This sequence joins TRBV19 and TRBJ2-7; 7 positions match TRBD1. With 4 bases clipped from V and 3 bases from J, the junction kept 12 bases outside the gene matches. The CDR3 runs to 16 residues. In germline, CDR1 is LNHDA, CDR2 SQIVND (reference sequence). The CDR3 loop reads CASSRAGTELFYEQYF. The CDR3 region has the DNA TGTGCCAGTAGTAGAGCCGGGACAGAGCTGTTCTACGAGCAGTACTTC.

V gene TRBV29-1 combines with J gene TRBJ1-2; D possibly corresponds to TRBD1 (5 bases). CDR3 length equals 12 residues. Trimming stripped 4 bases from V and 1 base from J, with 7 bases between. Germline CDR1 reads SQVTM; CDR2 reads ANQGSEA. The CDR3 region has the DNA TGCAGCGTTGCCCAGGGTAACTATGGCTACACCTTC. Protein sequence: CSVAQGNYGYTF.

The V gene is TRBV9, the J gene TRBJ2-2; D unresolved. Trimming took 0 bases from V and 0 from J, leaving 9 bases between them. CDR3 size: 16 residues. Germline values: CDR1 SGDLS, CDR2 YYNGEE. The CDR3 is CASSVDWGTNTGELFF. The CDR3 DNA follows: TGTGCCAGCAGCGTAGATTGGGGAACGAACACCGGGGAGCTGTTTTTT.

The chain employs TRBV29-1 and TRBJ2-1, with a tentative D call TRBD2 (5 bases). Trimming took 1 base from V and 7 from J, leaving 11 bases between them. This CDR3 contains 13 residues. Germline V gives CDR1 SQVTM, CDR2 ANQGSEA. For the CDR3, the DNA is TGCAGCGTTGAAGCCAAAGAGGGTAATGAGCAGTTCTTC. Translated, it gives CSVEAKEGNEQFF.